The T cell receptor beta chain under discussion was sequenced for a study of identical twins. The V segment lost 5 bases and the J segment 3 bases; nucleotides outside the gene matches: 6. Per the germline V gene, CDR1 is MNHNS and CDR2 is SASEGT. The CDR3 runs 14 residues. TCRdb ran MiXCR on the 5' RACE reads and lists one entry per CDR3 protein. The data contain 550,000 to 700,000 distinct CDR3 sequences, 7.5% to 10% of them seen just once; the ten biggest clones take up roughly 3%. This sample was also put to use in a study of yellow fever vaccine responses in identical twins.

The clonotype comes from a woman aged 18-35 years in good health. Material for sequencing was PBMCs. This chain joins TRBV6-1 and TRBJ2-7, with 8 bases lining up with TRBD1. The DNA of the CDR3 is TGTGCCAGCAGTCGTTACGACAGGGGCTACGAGCAGTACTTC. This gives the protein CASSRYDRGYEQYF.